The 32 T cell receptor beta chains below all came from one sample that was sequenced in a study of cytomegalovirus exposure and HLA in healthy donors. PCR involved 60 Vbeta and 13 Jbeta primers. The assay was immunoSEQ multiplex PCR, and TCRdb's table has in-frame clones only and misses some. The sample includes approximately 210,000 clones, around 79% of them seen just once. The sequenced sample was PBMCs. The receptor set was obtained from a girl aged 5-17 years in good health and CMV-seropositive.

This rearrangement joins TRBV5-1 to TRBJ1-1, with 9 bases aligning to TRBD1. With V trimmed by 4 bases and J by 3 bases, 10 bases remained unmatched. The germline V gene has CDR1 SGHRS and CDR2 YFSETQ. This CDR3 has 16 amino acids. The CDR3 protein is CASSPGQGRLDTEAFF. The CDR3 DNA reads TGCGCCAGCAGCCCCGGACAGGGGAGGTTGGACACTGAAGCTTTCTTT.

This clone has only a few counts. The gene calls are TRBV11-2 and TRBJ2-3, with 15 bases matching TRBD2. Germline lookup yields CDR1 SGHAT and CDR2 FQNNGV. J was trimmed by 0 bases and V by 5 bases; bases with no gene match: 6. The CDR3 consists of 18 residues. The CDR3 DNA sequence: TGTGCCAGCAGCGTATGGACTAGCGGGGGGGCTAGCACAGATACGCAGTATTTT. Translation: CASSVWTSGGASTDTQYF.

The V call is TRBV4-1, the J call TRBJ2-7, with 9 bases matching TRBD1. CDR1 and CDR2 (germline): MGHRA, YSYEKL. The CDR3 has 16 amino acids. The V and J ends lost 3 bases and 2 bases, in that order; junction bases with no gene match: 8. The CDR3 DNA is TGCGCCAGCAGCCAGGGGGGCGGGACAGGGACCTACGAGCAGTACTTC. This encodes CASSQGGGTGTYEQYF.

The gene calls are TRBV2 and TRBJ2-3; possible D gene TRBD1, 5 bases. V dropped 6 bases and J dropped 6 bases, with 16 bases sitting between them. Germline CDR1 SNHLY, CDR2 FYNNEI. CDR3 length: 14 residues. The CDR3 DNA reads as TGTGCCAGCAGGGACAACAGTGCTCCCGATACGCAGTATTTT. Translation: CASRDNSAPDTQYF.

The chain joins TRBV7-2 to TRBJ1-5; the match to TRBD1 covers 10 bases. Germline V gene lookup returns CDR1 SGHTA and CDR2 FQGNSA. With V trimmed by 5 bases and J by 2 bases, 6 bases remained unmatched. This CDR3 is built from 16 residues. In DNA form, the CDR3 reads TGTGCCAGCAGCCCCCCCGGGACAGGGGGCAATCAGCCCCAGCATTTT. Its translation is CASSPPGTGGNQPQHF. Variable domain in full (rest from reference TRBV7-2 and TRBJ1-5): GAGVSQSPSNKVTEKGKDVELRCDPISGHTALYWYRQSLGQGLEFLIYFQGNSAPDKSGLPSDRFSAERTGGSVSTLTIQRTQQEDSAVYLCASSPPGTGGNQPQHFGDGTRLSIL.

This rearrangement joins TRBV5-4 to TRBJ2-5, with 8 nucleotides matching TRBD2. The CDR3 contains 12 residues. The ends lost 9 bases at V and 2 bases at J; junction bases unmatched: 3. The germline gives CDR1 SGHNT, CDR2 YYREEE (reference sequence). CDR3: CATGGAQETQYF. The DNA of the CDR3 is TGTGCCACCGGGGGGGCGCAAGAGACCCAGTACTTC.

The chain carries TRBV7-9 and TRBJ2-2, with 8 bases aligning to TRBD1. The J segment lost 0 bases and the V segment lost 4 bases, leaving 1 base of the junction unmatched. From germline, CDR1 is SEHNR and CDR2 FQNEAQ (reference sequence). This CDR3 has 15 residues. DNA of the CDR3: TGTGCCAGCAGCTGGACAGGGCCGAACACCGGGGAGCTGTTTTTT. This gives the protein CASSWTGPNTGELFF.

The CDR3 is CASSYSRGNTEAFF. As DNA, the CDR3 is TGTGCCAGCAGTTACTCGCGGGGGAACACTGAAGCTTTCTTT. The genes are TRBV6-5 and TRBJ1-1; D remains ambiguous. This CDR3 is 14 amino acids long. Trimming removed 0 bases at V and 1 base at J, with 6 bases between. Germline V gene data show CDR1 as MNHEY and CDR2 as SVGAGI.

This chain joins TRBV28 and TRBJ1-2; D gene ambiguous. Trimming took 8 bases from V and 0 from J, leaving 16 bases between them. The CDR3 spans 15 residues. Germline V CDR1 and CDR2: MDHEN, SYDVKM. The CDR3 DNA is TGTGCCAGCCGGGAAATAGAACTAGCTAACTATGGCTACACCTTC. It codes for CASREIELANYGYTF.

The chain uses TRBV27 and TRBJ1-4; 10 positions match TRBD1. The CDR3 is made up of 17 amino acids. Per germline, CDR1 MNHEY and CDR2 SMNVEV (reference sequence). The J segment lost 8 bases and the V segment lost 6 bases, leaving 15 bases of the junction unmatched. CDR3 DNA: TGTGCCAGCAGATCGACAGGGGGCCTACTACGAGGGGAAAAACTGTTTTTT. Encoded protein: CASRSTGGLLRGEKLFF.

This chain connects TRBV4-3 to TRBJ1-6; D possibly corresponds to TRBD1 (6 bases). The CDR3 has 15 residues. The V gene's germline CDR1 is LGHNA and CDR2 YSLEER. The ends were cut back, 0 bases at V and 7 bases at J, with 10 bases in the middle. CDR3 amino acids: CASSQEGGSNSPLHF. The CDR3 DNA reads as TGCGCCAGCAGCCAAGAAGGGGGTAGCAATTCACCCCTCCACTTT.

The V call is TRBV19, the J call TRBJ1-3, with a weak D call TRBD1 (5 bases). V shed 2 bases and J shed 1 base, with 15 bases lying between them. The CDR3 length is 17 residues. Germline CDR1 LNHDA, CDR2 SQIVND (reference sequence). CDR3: CASSISGLGPSGNTIYF. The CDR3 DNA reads TGTGCCAGTAGTATATCAGGGTTAGGCCCTTCTGGAAACACCATATATTTT.

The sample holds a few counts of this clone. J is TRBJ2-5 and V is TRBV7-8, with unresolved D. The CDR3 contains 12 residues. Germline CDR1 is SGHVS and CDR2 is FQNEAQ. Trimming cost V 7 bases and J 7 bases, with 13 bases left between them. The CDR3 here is CASTWVTGTQYF. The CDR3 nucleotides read TGTGCCAGCACGTGGGTCACGGGGACCCAGTACTTC.

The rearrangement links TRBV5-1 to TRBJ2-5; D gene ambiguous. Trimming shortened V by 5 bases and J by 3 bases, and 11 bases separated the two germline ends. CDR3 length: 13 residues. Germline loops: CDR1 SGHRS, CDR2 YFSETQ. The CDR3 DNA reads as TGCGCCAGCAGTGTGGGCAGAGAAGAGACCCAGTACTTC. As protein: CASSVGREETQYF.

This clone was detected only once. The CDR3 here is CASSPGQNTGELFF. CDR3 bases: TGTGCCAGCAGCCCAGGACAGAACACCGGGGAGCTGTTTTTT. The V and J genes are TRBV9 and TRBJ2-2, with D perhaps TRBD1 (5 bases). Between the trimmed V and J ends, which lost 4 bases and 1 base, there was a span of 8 bases. CDR3 length: 14 amino acids. Germline CDR1 and CDR2: SGDLS and YYNGEE.

CDR3 loop: CARNRGQETQYF. The CDR3 DNA follows: TGTGCCAGGAACAGGGGGCAAGAGACCCAGTACTTC. This rearrangement joins TRBV19 to TRBJ2-5; TRBD1 matches at 8 bases. J lost 2 bases, V lost 9 bases, and 2 bases had no gene match. This CDR3 is built from 12 residues. The germline gives CDR1 LNHDA, CDR2 SQIVND (reference sequence).

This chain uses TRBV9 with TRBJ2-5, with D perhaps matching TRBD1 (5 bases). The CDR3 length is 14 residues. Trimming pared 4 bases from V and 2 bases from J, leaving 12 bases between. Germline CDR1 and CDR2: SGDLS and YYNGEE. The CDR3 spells CASSPDTGQETQYF. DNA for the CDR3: TGTGCCAGCAGCCCGGACACCGGGCAAGAGACCCAGTACTTC.

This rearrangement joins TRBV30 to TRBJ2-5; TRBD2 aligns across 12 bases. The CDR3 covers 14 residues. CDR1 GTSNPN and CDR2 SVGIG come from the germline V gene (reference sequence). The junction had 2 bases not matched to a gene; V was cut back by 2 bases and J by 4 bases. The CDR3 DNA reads TGTGCCTGGAGTCTAGCGGGGGGGCGAGAGACCCAGTACTTC. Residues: CAWSLAGGRETQYF.

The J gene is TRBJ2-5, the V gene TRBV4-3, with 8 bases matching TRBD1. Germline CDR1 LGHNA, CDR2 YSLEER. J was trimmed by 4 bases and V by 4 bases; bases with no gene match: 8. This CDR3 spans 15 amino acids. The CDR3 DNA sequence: TGCGCCAGCAGCCGGCGGACAGGGCACGTAGAGACCCAGTACTTC. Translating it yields CASSRRTGHVETQYF.

This chain's CDR3 is CASSTGTVDIQYF. The CDR3 DNA follows: TGTGCCAGCAGCACGGGGACAGTAGACATTCAGTACTTC. V is TRBV5-4 and J is TRBJ2-4; TRBD1 aligns across 7 bases. The CDR3 is 13 residues long. Trimming took 4 bases from V and 8 from J; bases not matched to a gene: 6. The germline CDR1 and CDR2 sequences are SGHNT and YYREEE (reference sequence).

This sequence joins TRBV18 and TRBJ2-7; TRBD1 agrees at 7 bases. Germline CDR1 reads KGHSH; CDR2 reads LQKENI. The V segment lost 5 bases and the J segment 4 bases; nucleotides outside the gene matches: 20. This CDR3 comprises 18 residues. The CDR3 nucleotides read TGTGCCAGCTCATCACAGACAGGGTCCTCACCAACCGAATACGAGCAGTACTTC. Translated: CASSSQTGSSPTEYEQYF.

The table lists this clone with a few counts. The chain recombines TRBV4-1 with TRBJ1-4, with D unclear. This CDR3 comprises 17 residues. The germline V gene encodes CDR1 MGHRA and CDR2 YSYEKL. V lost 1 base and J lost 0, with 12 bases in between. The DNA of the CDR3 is TGCGCCAGCAGCCAAGTTATAACAGACCCAACTAATGAAAAACTGTTTTTT. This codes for CASSQVITDPTNEKLFF.

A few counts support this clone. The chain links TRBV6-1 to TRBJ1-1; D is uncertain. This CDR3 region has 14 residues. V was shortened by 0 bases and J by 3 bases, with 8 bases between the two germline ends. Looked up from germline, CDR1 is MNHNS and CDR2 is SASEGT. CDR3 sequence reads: CASSEAGTHTEAFF. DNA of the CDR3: TGTGCCAGCAGTGAAGCGGGCACCCACACTGAAGCTTTCTTT.

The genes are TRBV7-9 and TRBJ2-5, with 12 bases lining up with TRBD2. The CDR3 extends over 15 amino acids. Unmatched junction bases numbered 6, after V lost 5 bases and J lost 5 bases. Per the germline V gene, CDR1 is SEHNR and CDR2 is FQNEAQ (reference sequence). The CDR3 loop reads CASSQVLAGGETQYF. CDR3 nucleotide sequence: TGTGCCAGCAGCCAAGTCCTAGCGGGGGGGGAGACCCAGTACTTC.

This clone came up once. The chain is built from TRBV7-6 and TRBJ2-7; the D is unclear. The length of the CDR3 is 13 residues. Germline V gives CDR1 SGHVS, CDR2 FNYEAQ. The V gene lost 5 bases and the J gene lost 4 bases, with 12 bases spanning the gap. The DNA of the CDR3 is TGTGCCAGCAGCCCACGGTCGGTTTACGAGCAGTACTTC. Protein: CASSPRSVYEQYF.

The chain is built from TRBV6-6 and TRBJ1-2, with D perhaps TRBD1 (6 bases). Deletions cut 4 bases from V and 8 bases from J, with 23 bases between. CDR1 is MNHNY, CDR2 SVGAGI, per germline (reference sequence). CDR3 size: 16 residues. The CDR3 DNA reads TGTGCCAGCAGTTCCTGGGGCCGAGCTGGACAGAGGGGCTACACCTTC. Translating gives CASSSWGRAGQRGYTF.

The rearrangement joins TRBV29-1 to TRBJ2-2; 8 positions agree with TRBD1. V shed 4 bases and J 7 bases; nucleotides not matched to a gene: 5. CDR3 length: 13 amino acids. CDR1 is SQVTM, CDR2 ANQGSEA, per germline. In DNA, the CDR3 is TGCAGCGTTGTTCCAGGGGGCTTCGGGGAGCTGTTTTTT. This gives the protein CSVVPGGFGELFF.

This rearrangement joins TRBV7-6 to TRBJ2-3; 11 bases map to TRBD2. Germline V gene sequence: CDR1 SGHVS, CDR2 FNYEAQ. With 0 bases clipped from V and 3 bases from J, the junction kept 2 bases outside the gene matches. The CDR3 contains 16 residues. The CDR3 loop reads CASSLAGLAVTDTQYF. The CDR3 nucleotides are TGTGCCAGCAGCTTAGCGGGACTAGCGGTAACAGATACGCAGTATTTT.

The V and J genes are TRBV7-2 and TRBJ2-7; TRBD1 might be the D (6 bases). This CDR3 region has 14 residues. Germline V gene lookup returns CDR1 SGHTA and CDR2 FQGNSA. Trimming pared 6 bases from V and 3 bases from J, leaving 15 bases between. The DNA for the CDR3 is TGTGCCAGCAGGATTACTGGGGGCCTCTACGAGCAGTACTTC. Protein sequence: CASRITGGLYEQYF.

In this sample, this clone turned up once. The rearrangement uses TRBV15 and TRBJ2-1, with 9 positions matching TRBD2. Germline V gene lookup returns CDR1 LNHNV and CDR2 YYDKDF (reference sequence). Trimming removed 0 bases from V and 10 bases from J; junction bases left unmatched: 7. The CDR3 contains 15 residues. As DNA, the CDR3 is TGTGCCACCAGCAGAGATCGATTAGCGGGGGAAGAGCAGTTCTTC. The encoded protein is CATSRDRLAGEEQFF. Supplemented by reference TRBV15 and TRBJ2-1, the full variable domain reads DAMVIQNPRYQVTQFGKPVTLSCSQTLNHNVMYWYQQKSSQAPKLLFHYYDKDFNNEADTPDNFQSRRPNTSFCFLDIRSPGLGDTAMYLCATSRDRLAGEEQFFGPGTRLTVL.

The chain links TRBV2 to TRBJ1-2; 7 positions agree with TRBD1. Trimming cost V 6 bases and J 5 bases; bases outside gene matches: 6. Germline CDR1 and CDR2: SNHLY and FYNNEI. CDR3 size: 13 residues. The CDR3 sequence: CASRQGTDYGYTF. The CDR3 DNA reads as TGTGCCAGCAGACAGGGGACCGATTATGGCTACACCTTC.

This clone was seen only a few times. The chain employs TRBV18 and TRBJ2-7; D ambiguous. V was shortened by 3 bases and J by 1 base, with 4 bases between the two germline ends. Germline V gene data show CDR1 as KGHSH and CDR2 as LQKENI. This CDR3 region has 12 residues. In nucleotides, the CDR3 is TGTGCCAGCTCACCGACATCCTACGAGCAGTACTTC. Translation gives CASSPTSYEQYF.